Included here is one T cell receptor beta chain sequence, with context. The data derive from a study of blood T cell repertoires in COVID-19. Whole-study context: The United States, Italy and Spain supplied acute and convalescent COVID-19 samples. The cDNA or gDNA used as material had been derived from T cells, B-cell-depleted T cells, or PBMCs.

Per germline, CDR1 SGHVS and CDR2 FQNEAQ. The CDR3 consists of 15 residues. V trimming: 0 bases; J trimming: 2 bases; junction bases outside the gene matches: 0. Clones were read by immunoSEQ multiplex PCR, and TCRdb kept only the in-frame ones, dropping some. The sample lists almost 250,000 clones, 65% to 90% occurring once. The clonotype was recovered from a woman in her 50s with acute COVID-19. The sequencing sample was made of PBMCs or T cells enriched from blood (not recorded which). The genes are TRBV7-8 and TRBJ1-5; 8 bases line up with TRBD1. The CDR3 loop is CASSLATGGNQPQHF. CDR3 coding DNA: TGTGCCAGCAGCTTAGCGACAGGGGGCAATCAGCCCCAGCATTTT.